These 27 T cell receptor beta chains came from one sample sequenced in a study of T cells in Graves' hyperthyroidism and ophthalmopathy. Researchers amplified the TCR beta CDR3 regions from RNA transcripts. The HTBI primer set drove a first-round RT-PCR of the TCR CDR3. Via MiXCR, TCRdb re-called the multiplex PCR reads, giving one row per CDR3 protein. The sample includes hundreds of thousands of distinct CDR3 sequences, roughly 24% of them seen just once. Material for sequencing was blood. These receptor sequences come from a woman aged 30 to 39 with Graves' ophthalmopathy.

The rearrangement links TRBV19 to TRBJ1-2; 8 bases line up with TRBD1. The CDR3 consists of 14 residues. The germline V gene has CDR1 LNHDA and CDR2 SQIVND (reference sequence). J lost 4 bases, V lost 6 bases, and 7 bases had no gene match. CDR3 DNA: TGTGCCAGTAGAGGACAGGGCGAGAGCTATGGCTACACCTTC. Translating gives CASRGQGESYGYTF. Combining the CDR3 with reference TRBV19 and TRBJ1-2 gives the whole variable domain DGGITQSPKYLFRKEGQNVTLSCEQNLNHDAMYWYRQDPGQGLRLIYYSQIVNDFQKGDIAEGYSVSREKKESFPLTVTSAQKNPTAFYLCASRGQGESYGYTFGSGTRLTVV.

In its sample, this clonotype was seen once. This chain uses TRBV11-2 with TRBJ2-5; TRBD2 matches 9 bases. Germline lookup yields CDR1 SGHAT and CDR2 FQNNGV. The CDR3 has 18 amino acids. V dropped 5 bases and J dropped 0; count of bases not matched to a gene: 13. CDR3 residues: CASSPKAGLAGNQETQYF. The CDR3 DNA follows: TGTGCCAGCAGCCCTAAGGCGGGGCTAGCGGGAAACCAAGAGACCCAGTACTTC.

This clonotype was observed many times. The V call is TRBV12-3 or TRBV12-4, the J call TRBJ2-2; 7 bases align to TRBD1. The CDR3 spans 14 residues. The junction had 5 bases not matched to a gene; V was cut back by 6 bases and J by 4 bases. CDR3 coding DNA: TGTGCCAGCAGGGGACAGCTTTTCACCGGGGAGCTGTTTTTT. Translation: CASRGQLFTGELFF.

Only a few counts were recorded for this clonotype. The rearrangement joins TRBV7-3 to TRBJ1-5, with D possibly TRBD1 on 5 matching bases. CDR3 length equals 15 residues. Trimming shortened V by 2 bases and J by 3 bases, and 11 bases separated the two germline ends. The germline V gene has CDR1 SGHTA and CDR2 FQGTGA. DNA of the CDR3: TGTGCCAGCAGCTTACGGGGGGGGACCAATCAGCCCCAGCATTTT. Translating it yields CASSLRGGTNQPQHF.

This clonotype has ten or more counts. The chain employs TRBV11-2 and TRBJ1-6, with TRBD1 as a possible D gene (5 bases). V shed 1 base and J shed 6 bases, with 7 bases lying between them. The CDR3 has 14 amino acids. Germline CDR1 and CDR2: SGHAT and FQNNGV. The CDR3 here is CASSLGGTNSPLHF. CDR3 DNA: TGTGCCAGCAGCTTAGGTGGGACTAATTCACCCCTCCACTTT.

The sample holds many counts of this clonotype. This rearrangement joins TRBV6-1 to TRBJ1-1; a possible D gene is TRBD1 (5 bases). Per germline, CDR1 MNHNS and CDR2 SASEGT. Deletions cut 6 bases from V and 0 bases from J, with 17 bases between. This CDR3 contains 16 residues. The CDR3 sequence: CASSEGLGGMNTEAFF. The CDR3 DNA is TGTGCCAGCAGCGAGGGACTCGGAGGTATGAACACTGAAGCTTTCTTT.

This clonotype was seen at least ten times. The CDR3 coding sequence is TGTGCCAGCAGTGAAGAGGTCGAGCAGTACTTC. Its translation is CASSEEVEQYF. The chain has TRBV2 and TRBJ2-7; no clear D. The germline CDR1 and CDR2 sequences are SNHLY and FYNNEI. CDR3 length: 11 residues. V was shortened by 1 base and J by 6 bases, with 4 bases between the two germline ends. Using reference TRBV2 and TRBJ2-7 for the parts outside the CDR3, the full variable domain is EPEVTQTPSHQVTQMGQEVILRCVPISNHLYFYWYRQILGQKVEFLVSFYNNEISEKSEIFDDQFSVERPDGSNFTLKIRSTKLEDSAMYFCASSEEVEQYFGPGTRLTVT.

This clonotype was found many times. V gene TRBV28 combines with J gene TRBJ1-6; 7 nucleotides line up with TRBD1. V lost 4 bases, J lost 4 bases, and 4 bases stayed unmatched. CDR3 length: 15 residues. Germline V gives CDR1 MDHEN, CDR2 SYDVKM. The CDR3 nucleotides read TGTGCCAGCAGTTCGGACAGGCAGTATAATTCACCCCTCCACTTT. Amino acid sequence: CASSSDRQYNSPLHF.

The chain joins TRBV12-3 or TRBV12-4 to TRBJ1-2; D remains ambiguous. The ends were cut back, 2 bases at V and 8 bases at J, with 12 bases in the middle. This CDR3 is built from 13 residues. DNA of the CDR3: TGTGCCAGCAGTTTATCGGTAGGGTACGGCTACACCTTC. Translated, it gives CASSLSVGYGYTF.

This clonotype has at least ten counts. This chain joins TRBV28 and TRBJ2-5, with D possibly TRBD2 on 7 matching bases. This CDR3 is 21 amino acids long. Germline loops: CDR1 MDHEN, CDR2 SYDVKM. V was pared by 7 bases and J by 0 bases, with 33 bases between. CDR3 DNA sequence: TGTGCCAGCAATGGGGGAGCGTATAGGGGGAGGGCCAAGTCCTACCAAGAGACCCAGTACTTC. Translated, it gives CASNGGAYRGRAKSYQETQYF.

This chain uses TRBV19 with TRBJ1-1; 7 nucleotides agree with TRBD1. CDR1 is LNHDA and CDR2 is SQIVND in the germline V gene (reference sequence). V gave up 1 base and J gave up 7 bases; unmatched junction bases: 6. This CDR3 contains 14 residues. CDR3 sequence (DNA): TGTGCCAGTAGTATAGTCGGACAGGTCGATGAAGCTTTCTTT. This translates into CASSIVGQVDEAFF.

This clonotype occurred a few times. This chain links TRBV6-5 with TRBJ1-3, with D possibly being TRBD1 (6 bases). Germline loops: CDR1 MNHEY, CDR2 SVGAGI. V gave up 4 bases and J gave up 4 bases, with 11 bases separating them. The CDR3 is 14 amino acids. The CDR3 loop is CASSSGAQGNTIYF. The CDR3 DNA is TGTGCCAGCAGTTCGGGGGCGCAGGGAAACACCATATATTTT.

Ten or more counts support this clonotype. The J gene is TRBJ1-2, the V gene TRBV12-3 or TRBV12-4, with 7 bases matching TRBD1. V lost 3 bases to trimming and J lost 8 bases; unmatched junction nucleotides: 3. The CDR3 spans 12 residues. DNA for the CDR3: TGTGCCAGCAGTTTGAGGGGGCAGGGCTACACCTTC. Protein: CASSLRGQGYTF.

The chain employs TRBV18 and TRBJ1-1; 7 bases fit TRBD1. The CDR3 loop spans 19 amino acids. From germline, CDR1 is KGHSH and CDR2 LQKENI. J gave up 0 bases and V 2 bases, and 15 bases lay outside the gene matches. This CDR3 reads CASSPIAARDRALNTEAFF. In DNA form, the CDR3 reads TGTGCCAGCTCACCAATTGCGGCCCGGGACAGAGCGCTGAACACTGAAGCTTTCTTT.

This clonotype was observed many times. The chain couples TRBV6-5 to TRBJ1-5; D remains unclear. The germline gives CDR1 MNHEY, CDR2 SVGAGI. This CDR3 has 17 amino acids. Trimming took 2 bases from V and 6 from J, leaving 20 bases between them. CDR3 sequence reads: CASSYRSGGGVVQPQHF. As DNA, the CDR3 is TGTGCCAGCAGTTACCGCTCGGGAGGAGGAGTGGTTCAGCCCCAGCATTTT.

This clonotype was found many times. The chain recombines TRBV5-1 with TRBJ2-2; 8 bases agree with TRBD2. This CDR3 spans 19 amino acids. The V gene's germline CDR1 is SGHRS and CDR2 YFSETQ. The trim removed 1 base at V and 4 bases at J, leaving 15 bases unmatched. The CDR3 DNA follows: TGCGCCAGCAGCTTGTCCCCCCCGGGACTAGTTACGACCACCGGGGAGCTGTTTTTT. It translates to CASSLSPPGLVTTTGELFF.

This clonotype has at least ten counts. The genes are TRBV11-3 and TRBJ2-3; D possibly corresponds to TRBD2 (5 bases). There are 13 residues in the CDR3. Germline lookup yields CDR1 SGHNT and CDR2 YENEEA. With 5 bases removed from V and 0 bases from J, the gap between germline ends came to 6 bases. The CDR3 DNA follows: TGTGCCAGCAGCCCGGGGAGCACAGATACGCAGTATTTT. Residues: CASSPGSTDTQYF.

This clonotype has just a few counts. The chain employs TRBV6-1 and TRBJ1-5; D remains ambiguous. The CDR3 covers 13 residues. The V and J ends lost 7 bases and 6 bases respectively, with 13 bases between them. Germline values: CDR1 MNHNS, CDR2 SASEGT. Here the CDR3 reads CASTSQAGQPQHF. The CDR3 DNA is TGTGCCAGCACGTCCCAAGCAGGTCAGCCCCAGCATTTT.

This clonotype showed up many times. The chain is built from TRBV6-5 and TRBJ1-2, with a tentative D call TRBD1 (5 bases). Germline V lookup: CDR1 MNHEY, CDR2 SVGAGI. V lost 0 bases, J lost 6 bases, and 11 bases lay in between. The CDR3 consists of 14 residues. CDR3 sequence reads: CASSYSLWGDGYTF. The CDR3 bases are TGTGCCAGCAGTTACTCCCTATGGGGCGATGGCTACACCTTC.

In this sample, this clonotype turned up a few times. This sequence joins TRBV10-3 and TRBJ2-3; 7 nucleotides align to TRBD2. The V and J ends lost 6 bases and 0 bases, in that order; junction bases with no gene match: 9. CDR3 size: 16 residues. Per the germline V gene, CDR1 is ENHRY and CDR2 is SYGVKD. CDR3 in amino acids: CAISYPGGLSTDTQYF. CDR3 in DNA: TGTGCCATCAGCTACCCGGGGGGACTTAGCACAGATACGCAGTATTTT.

Ten or more counts support this clonotype. The chain joins TRBV28 to TRBJ1-2; 7 bases align to TRBD1. The CDR3 extends over 14 amino acids. Germline V gene sequence: CDR1 MDHEN, CDR2 SYDVKM. Unmatched junction bases numbered 8, after V lost 8 bases and J lost 2 bases. In DNA form, the CDR3 reads TGTGCCAGCCGTGAGGGGGCAGGAAACTATGGCTACACCTTC. This sequence encodes CASREGAGNYGYTF.

This clonotype was counted ten times or more. The V and J genes are TRBV9 and TRBJ1-1; 9 bases map to TRBD1. Germline CDR1 reads SGDLS; CDR2 reads YYNGEE. The CDR3 has 16 amino acids. After removal of 0 bases from V and 0 bases from J, the junction contained 3 bases not matched to a gene. CDR3 in DNA: TGTGCCAGCAGCGTAGGAACAGGGGGCCTGAACACTGAAGCTTTCTTT. Translating it yields CASSVGTGGLNTEAFF.

The V and J genes are TRBV7-3 and TRBJ1-1; D remains ambiguous. V dropped 2 bases and J dropped 1 base, with 11 bases sitting between them. Germline CDR1 and CDR2: SGHTA and FQGTGA. This CDR3 spans 15 amino acids. CDR3 loop: CASSLGAAGNTEAFF. The DNA for the CDR3 is TGTGCCAGCAGCTTAGGCGCCGCGGGGAACACTGAAGCTTTCTTT.

This clonotype was detected only a few times. This chain uses TRBV12-3 or TRBV12-4 with TRBJ2-7; D ambiguous. The length of the CDR3 is 12 residues. V shed 5 bases and J shed 2 bases, with 7 bases lying between them. The CDR3 region has the DNA TGTGCCAGCAGTCCACATACCTACGAGCAGTACTTC. It encodes CASSPHTYEQYF.

This clonotype was seen at least ten times. V and J are TRBV28 and TRBJ2-7; 9 nucleotides agree with TRBD1. The CDR3 totals 14 residues. Germline V gives CDR1 MDHEN, CDR2 SYDVKM. The trim removed 7 bases at V and 4 bases at J, leaving 8 bases unmatched. CDR3 residues: CASTTDRGLYEQYF. DNA for the CDR3: TGTGCCAGCACAACGGACAGGGGTTTGTACGAGCAGTACTTC.

This sequence joins TRBV6-1 and TRBJ1-1, with TRBD1 identical over 11 bases. Germline CDR1 MNHNS, CDR2 SASEGT. J gave up 5 bases and V 8 bases, and 7 bases lay outside the gene matches. The CDR3 consists of 14 residues. This CDR3 reads CASDFGTGGTEAFF. DNA for the CDR3: TGTGCCAGCGACTTCGGGACAGGGGGGACTGAAGCTTTCTTT.

This clonotype was recorded a few times. CDR3 amino acids: CASSLEGGAGQPQHF. The CDR3 DNA follows: TGTGCCAGCAGTTTAGAAGGCGGGGCAGGACAGCCCCAGCATTTT. The chain has TRBV28 and TRBJ1-5, with D maybe TRBD1 (5 bases). The ends were cut back, 2 bases at V and 7 bases at J, with 15 bases in the middle. This CDR3 is 15 amino acids long. Germline lookup yields CDR1 MDHEN and CDR2 SYDVKM. The variable domain in full, completed from reference TRBV28 and TRBJ1-5, reads DVKVTQSSRYLVKRTGEKVFLECVQDMDHENMFWYRQDPGLGLRLIYFSYDVKMKEKGDIPEGYSVSREKKERFSLILESASTNQTSMYLCASSLEGGAGQPQHFGDGTRLSIL.